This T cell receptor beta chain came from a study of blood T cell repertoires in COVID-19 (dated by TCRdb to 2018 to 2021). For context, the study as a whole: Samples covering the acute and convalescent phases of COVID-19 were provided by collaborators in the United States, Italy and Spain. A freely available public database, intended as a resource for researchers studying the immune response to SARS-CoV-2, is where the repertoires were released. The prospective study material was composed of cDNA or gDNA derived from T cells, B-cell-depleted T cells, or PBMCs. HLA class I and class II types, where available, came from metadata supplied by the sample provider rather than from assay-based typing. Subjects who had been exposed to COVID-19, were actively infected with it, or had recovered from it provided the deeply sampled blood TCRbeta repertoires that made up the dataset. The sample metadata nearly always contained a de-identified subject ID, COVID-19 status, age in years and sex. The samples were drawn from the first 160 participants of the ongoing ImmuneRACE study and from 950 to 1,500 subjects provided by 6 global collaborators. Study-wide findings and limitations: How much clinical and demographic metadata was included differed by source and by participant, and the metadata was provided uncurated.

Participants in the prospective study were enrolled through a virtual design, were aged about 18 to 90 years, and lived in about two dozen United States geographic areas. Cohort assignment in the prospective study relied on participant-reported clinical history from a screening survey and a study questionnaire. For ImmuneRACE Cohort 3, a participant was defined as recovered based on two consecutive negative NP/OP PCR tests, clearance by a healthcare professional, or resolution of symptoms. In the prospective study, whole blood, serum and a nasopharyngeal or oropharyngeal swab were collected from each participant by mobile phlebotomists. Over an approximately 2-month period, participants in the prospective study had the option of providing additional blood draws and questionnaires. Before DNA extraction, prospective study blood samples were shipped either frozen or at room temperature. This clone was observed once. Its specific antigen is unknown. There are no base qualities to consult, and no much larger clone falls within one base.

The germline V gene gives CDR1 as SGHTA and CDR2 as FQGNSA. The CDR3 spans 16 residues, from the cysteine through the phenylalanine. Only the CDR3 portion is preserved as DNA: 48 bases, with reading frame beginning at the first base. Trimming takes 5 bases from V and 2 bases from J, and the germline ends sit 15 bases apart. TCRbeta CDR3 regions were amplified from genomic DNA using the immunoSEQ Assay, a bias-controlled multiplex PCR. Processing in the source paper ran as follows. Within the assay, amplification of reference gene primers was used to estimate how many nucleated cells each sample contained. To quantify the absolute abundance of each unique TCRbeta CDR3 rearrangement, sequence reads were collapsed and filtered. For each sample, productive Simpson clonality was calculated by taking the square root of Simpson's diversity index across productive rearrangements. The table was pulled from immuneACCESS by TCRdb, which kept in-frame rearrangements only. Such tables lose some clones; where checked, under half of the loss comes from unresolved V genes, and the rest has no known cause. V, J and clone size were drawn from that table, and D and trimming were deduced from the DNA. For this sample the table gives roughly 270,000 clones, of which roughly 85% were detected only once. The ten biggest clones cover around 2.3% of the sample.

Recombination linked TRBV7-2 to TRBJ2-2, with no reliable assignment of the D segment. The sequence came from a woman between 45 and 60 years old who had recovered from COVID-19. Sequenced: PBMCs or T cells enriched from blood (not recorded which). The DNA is TGTGCCAGCAGCAGCTACAGTGGATTCAACACCGGGGAGCTGTTTTTT. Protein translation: CASSSYSGFNTGELFF.